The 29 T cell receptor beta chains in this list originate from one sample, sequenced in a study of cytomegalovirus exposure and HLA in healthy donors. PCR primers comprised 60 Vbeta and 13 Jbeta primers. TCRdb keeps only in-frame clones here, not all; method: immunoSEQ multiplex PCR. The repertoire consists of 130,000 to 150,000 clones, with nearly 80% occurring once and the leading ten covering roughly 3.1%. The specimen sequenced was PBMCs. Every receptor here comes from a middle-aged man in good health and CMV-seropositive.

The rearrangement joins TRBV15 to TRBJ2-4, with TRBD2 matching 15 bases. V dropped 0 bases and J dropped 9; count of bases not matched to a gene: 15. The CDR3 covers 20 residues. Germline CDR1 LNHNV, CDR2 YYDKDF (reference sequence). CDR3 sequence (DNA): TGTGCCACCAGCAGAGATCTTATTAGCGGACTAGCGGGAGGGCGCGGCATTCAGTACTTC. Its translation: CATSRDLISGLAGGRGIQYF.

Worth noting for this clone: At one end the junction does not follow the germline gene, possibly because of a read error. The CDR3 is CSSSLLGGRTTGELFF. CDR3 coding DNA: TGTTCCAGCAGCTTGCTGGGTGGGAGGACCACCGGGGAGCTGTTTTTT. This chain links TRBV7-9 with TRBJ2-2, with D perhaps TRBD2 (6 bases). The CDR3 length is 16 residues. Germline V gene sequence: CDR1 SEHNR, CDR2 FQNEAQ (reference sequence).

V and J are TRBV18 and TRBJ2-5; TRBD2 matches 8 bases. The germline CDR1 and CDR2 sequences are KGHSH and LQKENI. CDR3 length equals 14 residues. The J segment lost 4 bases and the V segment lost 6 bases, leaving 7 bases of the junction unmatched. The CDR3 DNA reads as TGTGCCAGCTCCCTACGGGGGGGGTCAGAGACCCAGTACTTC. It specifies CASSLRGGSETQYF.

This CDR3 is CASSLDQDYNEQFF. The CDR3 region has the DNA TGTGCCAGCAGCTTAGATCAGGACTACAATGAGCAGTTCTTC. The gene calls are TRBV11-3 and TRBJ2-1; no firm D call. Trimming removed 0 bases at V and 3 bases at J, with 6 bases between. There are 14 residues in the CDR3. CDR1 and CDR2 (germline): SGHNT, YENEEA.

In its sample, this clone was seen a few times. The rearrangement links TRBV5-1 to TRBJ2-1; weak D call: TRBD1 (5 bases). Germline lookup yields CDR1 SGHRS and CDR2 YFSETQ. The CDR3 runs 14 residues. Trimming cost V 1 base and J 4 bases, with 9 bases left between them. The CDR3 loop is CASSLSQGYNEQFF. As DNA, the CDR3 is TGCGCCAGCAGCTTGAGCCAGGGATACAATGAGCAGTTCTTC.

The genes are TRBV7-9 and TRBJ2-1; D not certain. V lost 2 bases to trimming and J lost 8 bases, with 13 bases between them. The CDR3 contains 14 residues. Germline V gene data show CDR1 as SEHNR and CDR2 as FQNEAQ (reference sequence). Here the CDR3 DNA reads TGTGCCAGCAGCTTACCCCCCTTAATTCATGAGCAGTTCTTC. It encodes CASSLPPLIHEQFF. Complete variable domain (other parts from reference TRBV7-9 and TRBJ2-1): DTGVSQNPRHKITKRGQNVTFRCDPISEHNRLYWYRQTLGQGPEFLTYFQNEAQLEKSRLLSDRFSAERPKGSFSTLEIQRTEQGDSAMYLCASSLPPLIHEQFFGPGTRLTVL.

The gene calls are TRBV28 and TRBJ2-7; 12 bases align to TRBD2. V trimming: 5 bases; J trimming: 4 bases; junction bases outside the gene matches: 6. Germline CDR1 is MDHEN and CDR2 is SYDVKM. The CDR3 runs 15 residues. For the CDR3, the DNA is TGTGCCAGCAGTACTACAGGACTAGCGGGGTACGAGCAGTACTTC. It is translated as CASSTTGLAGYEQYF.

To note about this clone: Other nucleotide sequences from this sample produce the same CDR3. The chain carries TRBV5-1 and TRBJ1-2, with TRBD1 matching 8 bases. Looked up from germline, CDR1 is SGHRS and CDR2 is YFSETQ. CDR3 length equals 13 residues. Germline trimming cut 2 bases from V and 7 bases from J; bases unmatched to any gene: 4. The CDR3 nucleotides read TGCGCCAGCAGCTTAGGACAGGGCTTTGGCTACACCTTC. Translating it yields CASSLGQGFGYTF.

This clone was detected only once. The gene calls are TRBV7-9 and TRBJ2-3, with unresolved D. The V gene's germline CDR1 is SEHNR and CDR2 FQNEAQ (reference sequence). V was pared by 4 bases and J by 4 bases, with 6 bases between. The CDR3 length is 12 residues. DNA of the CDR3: TGTGCCAGCAGCTCTTCGGCAGATACGCAGTATTTT. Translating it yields CASSSSADTQYF.

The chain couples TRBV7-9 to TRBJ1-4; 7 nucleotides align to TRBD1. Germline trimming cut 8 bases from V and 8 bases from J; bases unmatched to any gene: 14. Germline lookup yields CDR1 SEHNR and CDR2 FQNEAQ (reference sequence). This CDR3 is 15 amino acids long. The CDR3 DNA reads TGTGCCAGCCAACCCGTGACAGGGATAGGCGAAAAACTGTTTTTT. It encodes CASQPVTGIGEKLFF.

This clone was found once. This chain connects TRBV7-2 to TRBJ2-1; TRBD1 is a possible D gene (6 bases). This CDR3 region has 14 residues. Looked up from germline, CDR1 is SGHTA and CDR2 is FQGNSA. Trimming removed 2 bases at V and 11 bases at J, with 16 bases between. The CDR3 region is CASSLRPQGPKQFF. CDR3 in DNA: TGTGCCAGCAGCTTAAGGCCACAGGGCCCTAAGCAGTTCTTC.

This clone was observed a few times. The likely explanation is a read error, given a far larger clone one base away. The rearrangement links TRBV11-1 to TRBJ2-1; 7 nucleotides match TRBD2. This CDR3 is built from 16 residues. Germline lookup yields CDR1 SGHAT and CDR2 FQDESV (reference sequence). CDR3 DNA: TGTTCCAGCAGCTCCCCTAGCGGTTACTCCTACAATGAGCAGTTCTTC. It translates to CSSSSPSGYSYNEQFF.

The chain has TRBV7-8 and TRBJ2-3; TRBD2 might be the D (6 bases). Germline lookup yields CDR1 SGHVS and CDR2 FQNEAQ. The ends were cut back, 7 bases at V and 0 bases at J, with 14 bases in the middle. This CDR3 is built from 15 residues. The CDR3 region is CASNGAGASTDTQYF. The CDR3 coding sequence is TGTGCCAGCAATGGAGCGGGTGCTAGCACAGATACGCAGTATTTT.

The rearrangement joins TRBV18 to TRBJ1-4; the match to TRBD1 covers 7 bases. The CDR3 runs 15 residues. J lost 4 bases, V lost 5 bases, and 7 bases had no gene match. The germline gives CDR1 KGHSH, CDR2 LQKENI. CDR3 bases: TGTGCCAGCTCAGCCCCCGGGACAGTTAATGAAAAACTGTTTTTT. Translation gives CASSAPGTVNEKLFF.

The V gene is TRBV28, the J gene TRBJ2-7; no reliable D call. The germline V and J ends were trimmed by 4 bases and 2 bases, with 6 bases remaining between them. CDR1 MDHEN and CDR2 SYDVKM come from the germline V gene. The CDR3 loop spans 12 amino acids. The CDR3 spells CASSSLTYEQYF. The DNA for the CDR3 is TGTGCCAGCAGTTCACTCACCTACGAGCAGTACTTC.

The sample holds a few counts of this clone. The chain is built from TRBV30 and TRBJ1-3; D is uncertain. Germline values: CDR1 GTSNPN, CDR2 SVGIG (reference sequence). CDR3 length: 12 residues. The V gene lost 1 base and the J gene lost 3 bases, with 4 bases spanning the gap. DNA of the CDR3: TGTGCCTGGAGTGACATTGGAAACACCATATATTTT. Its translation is CAWSDIGNTIYF.

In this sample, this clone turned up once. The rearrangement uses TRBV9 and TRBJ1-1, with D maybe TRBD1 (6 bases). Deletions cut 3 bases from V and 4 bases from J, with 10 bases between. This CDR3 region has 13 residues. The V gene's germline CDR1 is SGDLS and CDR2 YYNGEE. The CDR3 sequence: CASSATGSTEAFF. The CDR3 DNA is TGTGCCAGCAGCGCAACAGGGTCCACTGAAGCTTTCTTT.

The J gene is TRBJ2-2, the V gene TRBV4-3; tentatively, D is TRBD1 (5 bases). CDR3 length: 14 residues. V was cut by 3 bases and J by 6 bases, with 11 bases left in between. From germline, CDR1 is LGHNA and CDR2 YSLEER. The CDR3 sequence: CASSHDSSPGELFF. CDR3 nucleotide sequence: TGCGCCAGCAGCCACGACAGTAGCCCCGGGGAGCTGTTTTTT.

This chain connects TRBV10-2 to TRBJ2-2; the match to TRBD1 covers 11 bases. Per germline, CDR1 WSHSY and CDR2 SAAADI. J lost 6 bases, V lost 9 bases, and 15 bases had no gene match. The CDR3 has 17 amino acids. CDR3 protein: CASLDRGREGHAGELFF. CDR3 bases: TGCGCCAGTTTGGACAGGGGGCGCGAAGGGCATGCCGGGGAGCTGTTTTTT.

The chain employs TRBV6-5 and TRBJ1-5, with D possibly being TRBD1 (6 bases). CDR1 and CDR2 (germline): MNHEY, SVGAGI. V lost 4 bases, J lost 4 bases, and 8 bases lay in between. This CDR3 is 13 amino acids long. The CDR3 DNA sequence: TGTGCCAGCAGTTGGCAGGGGAATCAGCCCCAGCATTTT. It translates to CASSWQGNQPQHF.

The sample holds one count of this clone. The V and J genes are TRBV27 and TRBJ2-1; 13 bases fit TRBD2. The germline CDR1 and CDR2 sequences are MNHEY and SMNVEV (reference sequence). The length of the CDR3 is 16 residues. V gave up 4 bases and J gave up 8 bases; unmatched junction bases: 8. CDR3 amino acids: CASSSSGTSGKYEQFF. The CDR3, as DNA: TGTGCCAGCAGTTCGTCCGGGACTAGCGGGAAATATGAGCAGTTCTTC.

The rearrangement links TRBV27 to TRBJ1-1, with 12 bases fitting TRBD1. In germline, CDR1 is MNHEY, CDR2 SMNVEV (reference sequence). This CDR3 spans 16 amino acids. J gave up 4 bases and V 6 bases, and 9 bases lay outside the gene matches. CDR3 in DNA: TGTGCCAGCAGACCGGGGACAGGGGGCAGCGGCACTGAAGCTTTCTTT. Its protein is CASRPGTGGSGTEAFF.

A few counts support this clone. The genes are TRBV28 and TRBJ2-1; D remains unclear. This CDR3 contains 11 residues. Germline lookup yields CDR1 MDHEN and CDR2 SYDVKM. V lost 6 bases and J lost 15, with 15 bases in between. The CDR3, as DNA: TGTGCCAGCAGCCGGAGTGGTTTAAGGTTCTTC. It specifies CASSRSGLRFF.

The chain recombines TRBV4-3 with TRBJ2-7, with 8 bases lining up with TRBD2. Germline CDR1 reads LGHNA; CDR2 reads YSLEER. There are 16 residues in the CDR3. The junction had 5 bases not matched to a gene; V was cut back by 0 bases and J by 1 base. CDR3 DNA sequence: TGCGCCAGCAGCCAAGATAGGCCTAGCGGGTCCTACGAGCAGTACTTC. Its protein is CASSQDRPSGSYEQYF.

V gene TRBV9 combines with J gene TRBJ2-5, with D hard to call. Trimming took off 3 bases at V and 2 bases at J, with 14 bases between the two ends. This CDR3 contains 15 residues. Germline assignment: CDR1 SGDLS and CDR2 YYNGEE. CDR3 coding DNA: TGTGCCAGCAGCGATGACCGGGTACAACAAGAGACCCAGTACTTC. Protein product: CASSDDRVQQETQYF.

The CDR3 loop reads CSVNRQELAKNIQYF. The DNA for the CDR3 is TGCAGCGTGAACAGACAGGAACTAGCCAAAAACATTCAGTACTTC. V is TRBV29-1 and J is TRBJ2-4; TRBD1 might be the D (6 bases). The CDR3 is 15 residues long. Germline assignment: CDR1 SQVTM and CDR2 ANQGSEA. V was trimmed by 6 bases and J by 0 bases, leaving 15 bases between them.

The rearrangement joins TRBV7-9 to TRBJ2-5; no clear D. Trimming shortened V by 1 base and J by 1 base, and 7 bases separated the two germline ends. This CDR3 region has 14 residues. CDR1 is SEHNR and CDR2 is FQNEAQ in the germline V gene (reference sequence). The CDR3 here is CASSLDNFQETQYF. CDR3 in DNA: TGTGCCAGCAGCTTAGATAACTTCCAAGAGACCCAGTACTTC.

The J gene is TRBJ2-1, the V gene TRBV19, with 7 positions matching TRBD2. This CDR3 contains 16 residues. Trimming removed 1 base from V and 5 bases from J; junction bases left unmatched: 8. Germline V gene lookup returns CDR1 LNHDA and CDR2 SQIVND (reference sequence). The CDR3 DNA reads TGTGCCAGTAGTATAGGGTCGGCTAGCGGTAACAATGAGCAGTTCTTC. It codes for CASSIGSASGNNEQFF.

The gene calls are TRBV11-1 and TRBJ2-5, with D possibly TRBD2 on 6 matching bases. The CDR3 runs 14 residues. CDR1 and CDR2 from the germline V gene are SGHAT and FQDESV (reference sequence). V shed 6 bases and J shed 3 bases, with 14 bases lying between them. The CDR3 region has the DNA TGTGCCAGCAGGTCCGGGACGGGAGAAGAGACCCAGTACTTC. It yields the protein CASRSGTGEETQYF.